This T cell receptor (beta chain) was sequenced for a study of early T cells in non-severe SARS-CoV-2 infection. TCRdb re-derived calls from the 5' RACE reads in MiXCR, one entry per CDR3 protein. The sample yields more than 55,000 distinct CDR3 sequences, approximately 13% seen once. Germline CDR1 reads SGHRS; CDR2 reads YFSETQ. With 6 bases removed from V and 4 bases from J, the gap between germline ends came to 13 bases. The CDR3 sequence is 13 residues long. The clonotype comes from an adult who was a healthcare worker with PCR-confirmed SARS-CoV-2 infection or an uninfected control (not recorded which). The sample comprised whole blood. J is TRBJ1-1 and V is TRBV5-1; TRBD1 might be the D (5 bases). In DNA form, the CDR3 reads TGCGCCAGCAAGGGCAGGGAAGGCACTGAAGCTTTCTTT. Amino acid sequence: CASKGREGTEAFF. Combining the CDR3 with reference TRBV5-1 and TRBJ1-1 gives the whole variable domain KAGVTQTPRYLIKTRGQQVTLSCSPISGHRSVSWYQQTPGQGLQFLFEYFSETQRNKGNFPGRFSGRQFSNSRSEMNVSTLELGDSALYLCASKGREGTEAFFGQGTRLTVV.